Included here is one T cell receptor beta chain sequence, with context. Germline CDR1 MDHEN, CDR2 SYDVKM. The CDR3 has 15 amino acids. Trimming left V 7 bases short and J 5 bases short, with 18 bases between. The data derive from a study of control samples from healthy donors and cancer patients. TCRdb's table, derived via immunoSEQ multiplex PCR, lists solely in-frame clones and lacks some. Altogether over 100,000 clones are present, 75% to 95% being singletons, with the ten largest covering 4% to 5.5%. The source is a human donor in good health. The donor label of this sample is uncertain. This chain links TRBV28 with TRBJ1-5; D gene uncertain. The sequenced material came from blood. The CDR3 here is CASKIVGLGDQPQHF. The CDR3, as DNA: TGTGCCAGCAAAATCGTGGGGTTGGGAGATCAGCCCCAGCATTTT.